These 5 T cell receptor beta chains were all obtained from the same sample, sequenced in a study of graft-versus-host responses after intestinal transplantation. Repertoires were generated with immunoSEQ multiplex PCR, while TCRdb's copy carries only in-frame clones and drops some. This table holds some 40,000 clones, nearly 95% found once. For these TCRs, the target antigens are not known. The starting material was unstimulated CD8+ T cells sorted from spleen or lymph node cells, obtained before transplant. All receptors derive from a human donor who was the organ donor for an intestinal transplant.

The CDR3 region has the DNA TGTGCCAGCAGCTTTTGGGGGAAGTCCGAGCAGTACTTC. Amino acid sequence: CASSFWGKSEQYF. The rearrangement uses TRBV5-6 and TRBJ2-7, with D perhaps TRBD1 or TRBD2 (5 bases each). Germline lookup yields CDR1 SGHDT and CDR2 YYEEEE. Trimming stripped 2 bases from V and 6 bases from J, with 12 bases between. The CDR3 extends over 13 amino acids.

This chain connects TRBV5-6 to TRBJ2-7; possibly TRBD2 for D (5 bases). The germline V and J ends were trimmed by 2 bases and 5 bases, with 11 bases remaining between them. The germline CDR1 and CDR2 sequences are SGHDT and YYEEEE. The CDR3 is 13 amino acids. CDR3 protein: CASSLTSSHEQYF. Here the CDR3 DNA reads TGTGCCAGCAGCTTAACTAGTAGCCACGAGCAGTACTTC. Full variable domain (missing parts from reference TRBV5-6 and TRBJ2-7): DAGVTQSPTHLIKTRGQQVTLRCSPKSGHDTVSWYQQALGQGPQFIFQYYEEEERQRGNFPDRFSGHQFPNYSSELNVNALLLGDSALYLCASSLTSSHEQYFGPGTRLTVT.

The gene calls are TRBV27 and TRBJ2-1, with 9 bases that match TRBD2. Germline V CDR1 and CDR2: MNHEY, SMNVEV (reference sequence). Trimming removed 4 bases from V and 8 bases from J; junction bases left unmatched: 6. The CDR3 has 14 residues. In DNA form, the CDR3 reads TGTGCCAGCAGTTACGGGACTAGCCTCCATGAGCAGTTCTTC. It yields the protein CASSYGTSLHEQFF.

The gene calls are TRBV27 and TRBJ2-7; D is undetermined. Germline V lookup: CDR1 MNHEY, CDR2 SMNVEV (reference sequence). The CDR3 has 13 amino acids. The V end lost 2 bases, the J end lost 3 bases, and 8 bases lay between the germline ends. The DNA of the CDR3 is TGTGCCAGCAGTTTAGCGAGATACTACGAGCAGTACTTC. Translated, it gives CASSLARYYEQYF.

This clone was observed a handful of times. The rearrangement links TRBV27 to TRBJ1-3, with D hard to call. The CDR3 spans 15 residues. V lost 5 bases to trimming and J lost 0 bases, with 11 bases between them. From germline, CDR1 is MNHEY and CDR2 SMNVEV (reference sequence). The CDR3 loop is CASSPQPGSGNTIYF. The CDR3 DNA follows: TGTGCCAGCAGTCCCCAGCCGGGCTCTGGAAACACCATATATTTT.